This TCR beta chain stems from a study of blood T cells in healthy people across ages. Study-wide results and caveats: The recorded TCR beta diversity per million T cells decreased in a roughly linear manner with age. More naive CD4+ cells and higher diversity marked long-lived donors relative to aged donors.

A few counts support this clonotype. Its antigen is not identified. A sample-barcoded 5' primer and a J-beta primer mix were used in a second PCR of about 6 to 12 cycles. MiXCR, run by TCRdb on the 5' RACE reads, gives a single entry per CDR3 protein. The sample includes some 900,000 distinct CDR3 sequences, about 44% of them seen just once. V was pared by 5 bases and J by 10 bases, with 15 bases between. The CDR3 sequence is 14 residues long. The sequenced material came from blood. The chain employs TRBV12-3 or TRBV12-4 and TRBJ1-6; D remains unclear. The source of this sequence is a man between 25 and 39 years old in good health. As DNA, the CDR3 is TGTGCCAGCAGTCCCAAGGGATACAACTCACCCCTCCACTTT. This codes for CASSPKGYNSPLHF.